This TCR beta chain was obtained from a study of blood T cell repertoires in COVID-19. The germline CDR1 and CDR2 sequences are MGHDK and SYGVNS. V dropped 7 bases and J dropped 4; count of bases not matched to a gene: 5. The CDR3 is 14 residues long. Clones were sequenced by immunoSEQ multiplex PCR, and TCRdb holds only the in-frame ones, with some missing. The sample consists of roughly 170,000 clones, roughly 90% of them appearing once. Sample: peripheral blood. The rearrangement joins TRBV25-1 to TRBJ2-3, with 10 bases identical to TRBD1. The TCR sequence derives from a man aged 65 to 85 with active or convalescent COVID-19. As DNA, the CDR3 is TGTGCCAGCACCTCCGGGACAGGGGCAGATACGCAGTATTTT. As protein: CASTSGTGADTQYF.